Presented here are 31 T cell receptor beta chains from one specimen sequenced in a study of vaccination effects on CD4 cells after COVID-19. Following 10 days of culture, CD4+ T cells were isolated. Participants received two doses of either the BNT162b2 or mRNA-1273 vaccine. These receptors have no identified antigens. The table came from immunoSEQ multiplex PCR; TCRdb's copy has only in-frame clones and leaves some out. The profile shows just under 75,000 clones, around 73% of them singletons. Sequencing used CD4+ T cells from PBMCs cultured without peptide, obtained after COVID-19 vaccination. Receptors originate from a human donor who received a COVID-19 vaccine.

In DNA, the CDR3 is TGTGCCAGCAGCGTATTCCAGGGAGGCCAAGAGACCCAGTACTTC. Amino acid sequence: CASSVFQGGQETQYF. The chain recombines TRBV7-2 with TRBJ2-5; TRBD2 might be the D (6 bases). Germline V gene lookup returns CDR1 SGHTA and CDR2 FQGNSA. This CDR3 contains 15 residues. Trimming left V 5 bases short and J 1 base short, with 14 bases between.

The rearrangement links TRBV5-1 to TRBJ2-1, with D possibly matching TRBD1 (6 bases). V shed 4 bases and J shed 2 bases, with 10 bases lying between them. The length of the CDR3 is 14 residues. CDR1 is SGHRS and CDR2 is YFSETQ in the germline V gene. The CDR3, as DNA: TGCGCCAGCAGCGGGAACAGGGCCTACAATGAGCAGTTCTTC. Translation gives CASSGNRAYNEQFF.

The CDR3 bases are TGTGCCAGCAGCAGGGTGTGGAACACTGAAGCTTTCTTT. Translating it yields CASSRVWNTEAFF. This chain joins TRBV6-4 and TRBJ1-1; the D gene is possibly TRBD1 (5 bases). Germline V CDR1 and CDR2: MRHNA, SNTAGT. V lost 6 bases and J 1 base, leaving 9 bases between the germline ends. There are 13 residues in the CDR3.

This clone was detected once. The chain is built from TRBV12-3 or TRBV12-4 and TRBJ2-2; possibly TRBD1 for D (5 bases). The CDR3 is 12 amino acids. V was pared by 8 bases and J by 7 bases, with 11 bases between. CDR3 nucleotides: TGTGCCAGCCGACAGACATTCGGGGAGCTGTTTTTT. This codes for CASRQTFGELFF.

This clone occurred a few times. This chain connects TRBV24-1 to TRBJ2-3; D gene uncertain. With 7 bases removed from V and 2 bases from J, the gap between germline ends came to 9 bases. This CDR3 has 13 residues. Looked up from germline, CDR1 is KGHDR and CDR2 is SFDVKD. The CDR3 DNA sequence: TGTGCCACCAGACTGGGGTCCACAGATACGCAGTATTTT. Amino acids: CATRLGSTDTQYF.

The V and J genes are TRBV7-2 and TRBJ2-2; 7 positions agree with TRBD1. This CDR3 contains 15 residues. Unmatched junction bases numbered 4, after V lost 2 bases and J lost 4 bases. Per the germline V gene, CDR1 is SGHTA and CDR2 is FQGNSA. DNA of the CDR3: TGTGCCAGCAGCTTAATGGGACAGACCACCGGGGAGCTGTTTTTT. Encoded protein: CASSLMGQTTGELFF.

The rearrangement joins TRBV10-3 to TRBJ2-1; D unclear. Trimming took 2 bases from V and 6 from J, leaving 8 bases between them. CDR1 is ENHRY and CDR2 is SYGVKD in the germline V gene. This CDR3 comprises 13 residues. The chain's CDR3 is CAISEGGFNEQFF. The CDR3 DNA sequence: TGTGCCATCAGTGAGGGTGGGTTCAATGAGCAGTTCTTC.

The chain combines TRBV18 with TRBJ2-3; tentative D call: TRBD2 (5 bases). The CDR3 runs to 17 residues. The ends were cut back, 0 bases at V and 2 bases at J, with 15 bases in the middle. Germline values: CDR1 KGHSH, CDR2 LQKENI. This chain's CDR3 is CASSPPNRGGLTDTQYF. The CDR3 bases are TGTGCCAGCTCACCACCTAATCGAGGAGGTCTCACAGATACGCAGTATTTT.

This chain connects TRBV14 to TRBJ2-1; no clear D gene. Germline V gives CDR1 SGHDN, CDR2 FVKESK. The V end lost 6 bases, the J end lost 3 bases, and 12 bases lay between the germline ends. The CDR3 runs 14 residues. As DNA, the CDR3 is TGTGCCAGCAGTCCGTGGACGCTCTACAATGAGCAGTTCTTC. Translated: CASSPWTLYNEQFF.

The rearrangement joins TRBV29-1 to TRBJ1-2, with D maybe TRBD1 (6 bases). Trimming stripped 3 bases from V and 4 bases from J, with 12 bases between. Germline-derived CDR1 and CDR2 are SQVTM and ANQGSEA. This CDR3 has 13 amino acids. The CDR3 nucleotides are TGCAGCGTTGACAGAACAGGGACCTATGGCTACACCTTC. This codes for CSVDRTGTYGYTF.

This clone appeared a few times. The chain employs TRBV2 and TRBJ1-3, with 7 bases lining up with TRBD1. Germline-derived CDR1 and CDR2 are SNHLY and FYNNEI. This CDR3 comprises 15 residues. Trimming took 10 bases from V and 3 from J; bases not matched to a gene: 12. CDR3 bases: TGTGCCACCCAAAGACAGGGCTCTTTTGGAAACACCATATATTTT. Encoded protein: CATQRQGSFGNTIYF.

The V gene is TRBV7-2, the J gene TRBJ1-5; tentative D call: TRBD1 (6 bases). The length of the CDR3 is 14 residues. The germline CDR1 and CDR2 sequences are SGHTA and FQGNSA. V lost 4 bases and J 3 bases, leaving 10 bases between the germline ends. The CDR3 DNA follows: TGTGCCAGCAGCTCACAGGGTCTCAATCAGCCCCAGCATTTT. It yields the protein CASSSQGLNQPQHF.

The chain is built from TRBV10-1 and TRBJ2-5; D not certain. V dropped 4 bases and J dropped 5 bases, with 8 bases sitting between them. This CDR3 region has 12 residues. Germline CDR1 is WNHNN and CDR2 is SYGVQD (reference sequence). CDR3 bases: TGCGCCAGCAGTGGAGGTTCGGAGACCCAGTACTTC. This codes for CASSGGSETQYF.

The CDR3 loop reads CAWSVQLAGGANEQFF. DNA for the CDR3: TGTGCCTGGAGTGTACAACTAGCGGGGGGGGCGAATGAGCAGTTCTTC. The gene calls are TRBV30 and TRBJ2-1; 13 nucleotides match TRBD2. The CDR3 runs 16 residues. The V segment lost 0 bases and the J segment 7 bases; nucleotides outside the gene matches: 6. The germline gives CDR1 GTSNPN, CDR2 SVGIG (reference sequence).

A few counts support this clone. The V and J genes are TRBV4-1 and TRBJ1-4, with 7 bases lining up with TRBD1. Germline loops: CDR1 MGHRA, CDR2 YSYEKL. Trimming removed 4 bases from V and 6 bases from J; junction bases left unmatched: 8. The CDR3 length is 15 residues. This chain's CDR3 is CASSPPGQRYEKLFF. In DNA, the CDR3 is TGCGCCAGCAGCCCACCGGGACAGAGATATGAAAAACTGTTTTTT.

The chain is built from TRBV18 and TRBJ1-3; tentative D call: TRBD1 (6 bases). The CDR3 runs 15 residues. Germline V gene sequence: CDR1 KGHSH, CDR2 LQKENI. Trimming stripped 4 bases from V and 0 bases from J, with 10 bases between. For the CDR3, the DNA is TGTGCCAGCTCACGGACAGAGGGCTCTGGAAACACCATATATTTT. Translating gives CASSRTEGSGNTIYF.

The V gene is TRBV9, the J gene TRBJ2-3; D is unclear. The CDR3 contains 17 residues. CDR1 and CDR2 from the germline V gene are SGDLS and YYNGEE. With 4 bases removed from V and 1 base from J, the gap between germline ends came to 19 bases. For the CDR3, the DNA is TGTGCCAGCAGCTTTTCCCCAGGCTACGCGGGCACAGATACGCAGTATTTT. Translated: CASSFSPGYAGTDTQYF.

The CDR3 spells CASSALAGGTYQETQYF. In DNA, the CDR3 is TGTGCCAGCAGTGCGTTAGCGGGGGGAACGTACCAAGAGACCCAGTACTTC. The V call is TRBV25-1, the J call TRBJ2-5; 10 positions match TRBD2. The CDR3 is made up of 17 amino acids. Germline CDR1 MGHDK, CDR2 SYGVNS. V was pared by 4 bases and J by 0 bases, with 8 bases of the junction left unmatched.

The V call is TRBV7-2, the J call TRBJ2-1, with 8 bases identical to TRBD2. The CDR3 sequence is 18 residues long. J was trimmed by 4 bases and V by 0 bases; bases with no gene match: 11. Germline-derived CDR1 and CDR2 are SGHTA and FQGNSA. The CDR3 loop reads CASSLAGAGGPVYNEQFF. DNA for the CDR3: TGTGCCAGCAGCTTAGCTGGCGCGGGGGGTCCAGTTTACAATGAGCAGTTCTTC.

CDR3 bases: TGTGCCAGCAGCCTTCTCACGAGGGGGGGCCTAGAGACCCAGTACTTC. Its protein is CASSLLTRGGLETQYF. This rearrangement joins TRBV3-1 (or the pseudogene TRBV3-2) to TRBJ2-5; weak D call: TRBD2 (7 bases). From germline, CDR1 is LGHDT and CDR2 YNNKEL (reference sequence). V was pared by 4 bases and J by 4 bases, with 19 bases between. The CDR3 covers 16 residues.

The V call is TRBV12-3 or TRBV12-4, the J call TRBJ1-5, with TRBD1 as a possible D gene (6 bases). The V and J ends lost 6 bases and 7 bases respectively, with 13 bases between them. This CDR3 is built from 13 residues. The CDR3 here is CASRLGGGQPQHF. CDR3 DNA: TGTGCCAGCAGACTAGGGGGGGGCCAGCCCCAGCATTTT.

Written as DNA, the CDR3 is TGCAGTGCTAACCGGATAGCTGAAGCTTTCTTT. Translation: CSANRIAEAFF. This chain links TRBV20-1 with TRBJ1-1; D unresolved. CDR1 DFQATT and CDR2 SNEGSKA come from the germline V gene (reference sequence). The V end lost 4 bases, the J end lost 6 bases, and 9 bases lay between the germline ends. CDR3 length: 11 amino acids.

A few counts support this clone. V is TRBV5-5 and J is TRBJ2-2, with D unresolved. The CDR3 loop spans 13 amino acids. V lost 3 bases, J lost 4 bases, and 7 bases lay in between. Germline assignment: CDR1 SGHKS and CDR2 YYEKEE (reference sequence). The CDR3 sequence is CASSSQITGELFF. DNA for the CDR3: TGTGCCAGCAGCTCCCAGATCACCGGGGAGCTGTTTTTT.

This clone was counted a few times. The chain joins TRBV12-2 to TRBJ2-7. TRBV12-2 is designated a pseudogene. CDR3 size: 13 residues. CDR3 DNA: TGCATAAACCGGGACGACAGCTCCTACGAGCAGTACGTC. Encoded protein: CINRDDSSYEQYV.

The chain uses TRBV7-2 and TRBJ2-1; the D gene is possibly TRBD1 (5 bases). Per the germline V gene, CDR1 is SGHTA and CDR2 is FQGNSA. The CDR3 spans 13 residues. The V gene lost 1 base and the J gene lost 8 bases, with 9 bases spanning the gap. This CDR3 is CASSLVAGYEQFF. DNA for the CDR3: TGTGCCAGCAGCTTAGTGGCAGGGTATGAGCAGTTCTTC.

This chain connects TRBV29-1 to TRBJ1-3; D may be TRBD1 (5 bases). CDR1 is SQVTM, CDR2 ANQGSEA, per germline. Trimming shortened V by 1 base and J by 2 bases, and 9 bases separated the two germline ends. This CDR3 is built from 14 residues. CDR3 sequence: CSVEGREAGNTIYF. The CDR3 coding sequence is TGCAGCGTTGAAGGCAGGGAGGCTGGAAACACCATATATTTT. The whole variable domain, remainder taken from reference TRBV29-1 and TRBJ1-3, is SAVISQKPSRDICQRGTSLTIQCQVDSQVTMMFWYRQQPGQSLTLIATANQGSEATYESGFVIDKFPISRPNLTFSTLTVSNMSPEDSSIYLCSVEGREAGNTIYFGEGSWLTVV.

The genes are TRBV2 and TRBJ2-1, with D maybe TRBD1 (6 bases). The CDR3 length is 15 residues. Deletions cut 6 bases from V and 6 bases from J, with 18 bases between. CDR1 and CDR2 (germline): SNHLY, FYNNEI. This chain's CDR3 is CASSRDTSPSNEQFF. The CDR3 DNA is TGTGCCAGCAGCAGGGACACAAGCCCGAGCAATGAGCAGTTCTTC.

The rearrangement uses TRBV5-4 and TRBJ2-3, with D perhaps being TRBD1 or TRBD2 (6 bases each). V lost 6 bases and J lost 4, with 18 bases in between. The CDR3 is 15 amino acids. Germline CDR1 is SGHNT and CDR2 is YYREEE (reference sequence). CDR3 sequence reads: CASTPGAQGSDTQYF. CDR3 in DNA: TGTGCCAGCACCCCGGGAGCACAGGGATCAGATACGCAGTATTTT.

This chain connects TRBV5-6 to TRBJ1-1, with D perhaps TRBD1 (5 bases). Germline CDR1 reads SGHDT; CDR2 reads YYEEEE. Trimming removed 4 bases from V and 3 bases from J, with 16 bases in between. The CDR3 sequence is 15 residues long. The CDR3 sequence is CASSRWNQGYTEAFF. DNA for the CDR3: TGTGCCAGCAGCCGTTGGAACCAGGGATACACTGAAGCTTTCTTT.

This clone was counted once. V and J are TRBV4-2 and TRBJ2-2, with D perhaps matching TRBD2 (7 bases). From germline, CDR1 is LGHNA and CDR2 YNFKEQ. The CDR3 is made up of 18 amino acids. The ends were cut back, 0 bases at V and 2 bases at J, with 16 bases in the middle. The CDR3 reads CASSQDDGGAGNTGELFF. In DNA, the CDR3 is TGTGCCAGCAGCCAAGATGATGGGGGGGCTGGAAACACCGGGGAGCTGTTTTTT.

V usage is TRBV18 and J usage is TRBJ2-3; D ambiguous. V lost 5 bases to trimming and J lost 3 bases, with 6 bases between them. The germline CDR1 and CDR2 sequences are KGHSH and LQKENI. The CDR3 is made up of 12 amino acids. The CDR3 sequence: CASSTETDTQYF. CDR3 nucleotides: TGTGCCAGCTCAACAGAAACAGATACGCAGTATTTT.